The TCR beta chain under discussion was sequenced for a study of beta chain features in type 1 diabetes. The CDR3 runs 15 residues. The ends lost 4 bases at V and 4 bases at J; junction bases unmatched: 8. Germline loops: CDR1 LNHDA, CDR2 SQIVND (reference sequence). The isolated RNA, all of it, was reverse transcribed, so expressed TCRB transcripts were what got sequenced. TCRdb's table, derived via immunoSEQ multiplex PCR, lists solely in-frame clones and lacks some. The table has under 450,000 clones, roughly 15% seen once. This clone was seen more than once but under ten times. The chain combines TRBV19 with TRBJ1-1; the match to TRBD1 covers 8 bases. The sequencing input was naive CD4+ T cells from blood. This clonotype originated in a woman aged 18-35 years in good health. As DNA, the CDR3 is TGTGCCAGTAGTAGGCCAGGGGGCGCGGGCACTGAAGCTTTCTTT. The encoded protein is CASSRPGGAGTEAFF. Using reference TRBV19 and TRBJ1-1 for the parts outside the CDR3, the full variable domain is DGGITQSPKYLFRKEGQNVTLSCEQNLNHDAMYWYRQDPGQGLRLIYYSQIVNDFQKGDIAEGYSVSREKKESFPLTVTSAQKNPTAFYLCASSRPGGAGTEAFFGQGTRLTVV.